This TCR beta chain was recovered during a study of cytomegalovirus exposure and HLA in healthy donors. CDR1 is MDHEN, CDR2 SYDVKM, per germline. J was trimmed by 8 bases and V by 6 bases; bases with no gene match: 8. The CDR3 is made up of 14 amino acids. About this clone: Its antigen is unidentified.

Findings and limits, study-wide: Based on reports, TCR beta sequences accurately predicted HLA-A and HLA-B alleles for most subjects.

Vbeta (60) and Jbeta (13) primers were used in the PCR. The repertoire was sequenced with immunoSEQ multiplex PCR; TCRdb's copy has only in-frame clones and lacks some. This table holds 150,000 to 200,000 clones, 81% found once. The clonotype originates from a man in his fifties or sixties in good health and CMV-seropositive. The sample taken for sequencing was PBMCs. V usage is TRBV28 and J usage is TRBJ2-5, with 11 bases identical to TRBD2. CDR3 coding DNA: TGTGCCAGCAGCCCGGGACTAGCGGTGGTTACCCAGTACTTC. Its protein is CASSPGLAVVTQYF.